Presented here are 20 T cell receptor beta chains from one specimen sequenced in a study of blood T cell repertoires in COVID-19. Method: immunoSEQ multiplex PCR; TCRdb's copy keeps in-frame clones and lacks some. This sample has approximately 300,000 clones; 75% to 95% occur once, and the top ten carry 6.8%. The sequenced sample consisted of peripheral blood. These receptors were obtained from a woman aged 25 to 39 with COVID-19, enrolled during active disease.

This chain's CDR3 is CASSVVDYGYTF. As DNA, the CDR3 is TGTGCCAGCAGTGTCGTAGACTATGGCTACACCTTC. This chain joins TRBV2 and TRBJ1-2; unclear D gene. V was cut by 4 bases and J by 3 bases, with 6 bases left in between. This CDR3 contains 12 residues. Germline lookup yields CDR1 SNHLY and CDR2 FYNNEI.

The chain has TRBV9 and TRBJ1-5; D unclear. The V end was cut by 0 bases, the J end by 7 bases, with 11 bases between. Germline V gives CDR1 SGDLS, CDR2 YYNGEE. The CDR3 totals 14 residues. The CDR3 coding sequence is TGTGCCAGCAGCGTAGGGTGGGCAGGACAGCCCCAGCATTTT. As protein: CASSVGWAGQPQHF. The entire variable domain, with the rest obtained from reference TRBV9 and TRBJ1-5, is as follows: DSGVTQTPKHLITATGQRVTLRCSPRSGDLSVYWYQQSLDQGLQFLIQYYNGEERAKGNILERFSAQQFPDLHSELNLSSLELGDSALYFCASSVGWAGQPQHFGDGTRLSIL.

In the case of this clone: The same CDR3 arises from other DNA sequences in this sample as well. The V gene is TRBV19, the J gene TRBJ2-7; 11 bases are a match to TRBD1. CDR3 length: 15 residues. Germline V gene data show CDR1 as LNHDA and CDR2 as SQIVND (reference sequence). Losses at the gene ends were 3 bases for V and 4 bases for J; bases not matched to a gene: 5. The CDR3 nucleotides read TGTGCCAGTAGTATTTCTGGACAGGGGGCGTACGAGCAGTACTTC. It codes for CASSISGQGAYEQYF.

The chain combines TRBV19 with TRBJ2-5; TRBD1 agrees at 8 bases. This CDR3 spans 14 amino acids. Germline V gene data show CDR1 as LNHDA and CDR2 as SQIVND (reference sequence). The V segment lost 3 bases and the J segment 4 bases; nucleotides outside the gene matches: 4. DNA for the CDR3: TGTGCCAGTAGTATGCAGGGGGCGAGAGAGACCCAGTACTTC. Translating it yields CASSMQGARETQYF.

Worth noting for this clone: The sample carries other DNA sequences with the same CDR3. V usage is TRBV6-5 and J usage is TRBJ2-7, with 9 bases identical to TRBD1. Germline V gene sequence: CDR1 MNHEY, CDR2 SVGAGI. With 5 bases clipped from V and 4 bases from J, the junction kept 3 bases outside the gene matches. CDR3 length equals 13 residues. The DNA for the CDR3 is TGTGCCAGCAGTCGGGACAGGGCTTACGAGCAGTACTTC. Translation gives CASSRDRAYEQYF.

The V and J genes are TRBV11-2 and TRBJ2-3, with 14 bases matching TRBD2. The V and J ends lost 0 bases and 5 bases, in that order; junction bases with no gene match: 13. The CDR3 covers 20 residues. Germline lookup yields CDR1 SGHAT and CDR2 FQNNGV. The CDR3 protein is CASSLDGQGLAGALKDTQYF. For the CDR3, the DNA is TGTGCCAGCAGCTTAGATGGGCAGGGACTAGCGGGAGCGTTAAAAGATACGCAGTATTTT.

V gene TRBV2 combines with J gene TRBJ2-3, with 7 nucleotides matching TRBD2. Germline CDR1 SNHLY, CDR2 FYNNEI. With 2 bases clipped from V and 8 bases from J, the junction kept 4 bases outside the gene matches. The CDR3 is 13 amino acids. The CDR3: CASSEILAGTQYF. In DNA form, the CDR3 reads TGTGCCAGCAGTGAAATTTTAGCGGGTACGCAGTATTTT.

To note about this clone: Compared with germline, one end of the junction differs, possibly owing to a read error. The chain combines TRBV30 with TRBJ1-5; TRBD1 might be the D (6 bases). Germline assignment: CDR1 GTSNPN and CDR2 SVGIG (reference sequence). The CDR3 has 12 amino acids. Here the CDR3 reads CAWSRGNQAQHF. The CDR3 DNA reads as TGTGCCTGGAGCAGGGGCAATCAGGCCCAGCATTTT.

CDR3 in DNA: TGTGCCAGCAGCTTATATCGGGGTAACAATGAGCAGTTCTTC. Residues: CASSLYRGNNEQFF. The rearrangement links TRBV7-2 to TRBJ2-1; weak D call: TRBD2 (5 bases). V was cut by 2 bases and J by 5 bases, with 10 bases left in between. CDR1 and CDR2 from the germline V gene are SGHTA and FQGNSA. This CDR3 is built from 14 residues.

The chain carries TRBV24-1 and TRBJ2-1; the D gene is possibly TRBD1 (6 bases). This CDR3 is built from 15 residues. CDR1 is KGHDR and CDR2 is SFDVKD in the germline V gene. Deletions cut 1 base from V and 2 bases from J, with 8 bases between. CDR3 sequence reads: CATSDFQGPYNEQFF. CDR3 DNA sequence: TGTGCCACCAGTGATTTTCAGGGGCCCTACAATGAGCAGTTCTTC.

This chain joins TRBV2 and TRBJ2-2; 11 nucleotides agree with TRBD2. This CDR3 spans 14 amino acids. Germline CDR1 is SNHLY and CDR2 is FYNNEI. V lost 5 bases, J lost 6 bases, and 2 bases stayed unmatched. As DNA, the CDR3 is TGTGCCAGCAGTATACTAGCGGGAGCCGGGGAGCTGTTTTTT. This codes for CASSILAGAGELFF. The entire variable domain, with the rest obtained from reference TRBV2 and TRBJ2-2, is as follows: EPEVTQTPSHQVTQMGQEVILRCVPISNHLYFYWYRQILGQKVEFLVSFYNNEISEKSEIFDDQFSVERPDGSNFTLKIRSTKLEDSAMYFCASSILAGAGELFFGEGSRLTVL.

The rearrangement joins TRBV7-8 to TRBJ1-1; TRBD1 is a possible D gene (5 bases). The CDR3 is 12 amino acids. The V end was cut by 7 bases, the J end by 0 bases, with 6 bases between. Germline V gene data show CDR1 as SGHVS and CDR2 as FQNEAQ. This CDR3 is CASKGVNTEAFF. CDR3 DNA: TGTGCCAGCAAAGGGGTGAACACTGAAGCTTTCTTT.

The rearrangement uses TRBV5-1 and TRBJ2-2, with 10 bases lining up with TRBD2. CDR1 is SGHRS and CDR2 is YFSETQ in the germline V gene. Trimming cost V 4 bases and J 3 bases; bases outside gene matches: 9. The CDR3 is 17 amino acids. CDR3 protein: CASSRTSGGGDTGELFF. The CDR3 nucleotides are TGCGCCAGCAGCAGGACTAGCGGAGGAGGGGACACCGGGGAGCTGTTTTTT.

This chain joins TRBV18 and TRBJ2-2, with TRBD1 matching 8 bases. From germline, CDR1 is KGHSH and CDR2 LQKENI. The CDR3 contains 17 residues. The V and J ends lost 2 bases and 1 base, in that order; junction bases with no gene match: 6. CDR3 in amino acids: CASSPNTGGLNTGELFF. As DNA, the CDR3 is TGTGCCAGCTCACCAAATACAGGGGGTCTGAACACCGGGGAGCTGTTTTTT.

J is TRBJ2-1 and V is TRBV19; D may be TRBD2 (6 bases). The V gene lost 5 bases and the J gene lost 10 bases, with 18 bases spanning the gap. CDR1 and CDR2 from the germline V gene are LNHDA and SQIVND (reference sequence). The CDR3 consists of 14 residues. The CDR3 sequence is CASSRGTGLPEQFF. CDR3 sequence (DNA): TGTGCCAGTAGTCGGGGAACGGGACTCCCGGAGCAGTTCTTC. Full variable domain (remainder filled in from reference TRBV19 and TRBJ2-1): DGGITQSPKYLFRKEGQNVTLSCEQNLNHDAMYWYRQDPGQGLRLIYYSQIVNDFQKGDIAEGYSVSREKKESFPLTVTSAQKNPTAFYLCASSRGTGLPEQFFGPGTRLTVL.

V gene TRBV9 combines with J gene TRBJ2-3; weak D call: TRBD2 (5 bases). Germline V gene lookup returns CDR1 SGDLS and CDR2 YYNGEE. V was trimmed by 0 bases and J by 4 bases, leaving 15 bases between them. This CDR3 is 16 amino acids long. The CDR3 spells CASSVAGVGLADTQYF. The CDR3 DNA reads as TGTGCCAGCAGCGTAGCCGGGGTGGGTCTGGCAGATACGCAGTATTTT.

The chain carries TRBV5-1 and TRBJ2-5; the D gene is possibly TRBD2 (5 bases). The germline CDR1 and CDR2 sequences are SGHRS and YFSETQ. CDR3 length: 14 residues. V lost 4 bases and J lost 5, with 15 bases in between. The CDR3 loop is CASSPLAAKETQYF. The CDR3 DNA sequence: TGCGCCAGCAGCCCCCTAGCTGCGAAGGAGACCCAGTACTTC.

This CDR3 reads CATSIYRAETQYF. CDR3 in DNA: TGTGCCACCAGCATCTACAGGGCAGAGACCCAGTACTTC. This sequence joins TRBV15 and TRBJ2-5; D is possibly TRBD1 (6 bases). This CDR3 has 13 amino acids. The V end lost 4 bases, the J end lost 4 bases, and 10 bases lay between the germline ends. The germline gives CDR1 LNHNV, CDR2 YYDKDF (reference sequence).

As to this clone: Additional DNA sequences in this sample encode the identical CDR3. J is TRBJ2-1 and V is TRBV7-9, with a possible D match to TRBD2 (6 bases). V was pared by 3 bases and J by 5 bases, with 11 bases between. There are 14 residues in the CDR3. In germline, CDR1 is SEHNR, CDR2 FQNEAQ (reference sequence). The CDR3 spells CASSLRDSNNEQFF. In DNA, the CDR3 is TGTGCCAGCAGCTTGCGGGACTCAAACAATGAGCAGTTCTTC.

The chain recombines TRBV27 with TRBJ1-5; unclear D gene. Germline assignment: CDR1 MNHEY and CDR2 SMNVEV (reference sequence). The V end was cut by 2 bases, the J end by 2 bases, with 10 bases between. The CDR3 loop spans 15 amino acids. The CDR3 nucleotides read TGTGCCAGCAGTTTAAAACCCAGCGGCAATCAGCCCCAGCATTTT. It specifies CASSLKPSGNQPQHF.